The rows below give T cell receptor beta chains drawn from one sample of a study of blood T cell repertoires in COVID-19. The assay was immunoSEQ multiplex PCR, and TCRdb's table has in-frame clones only and misses some. The repertoire includes approximately 50,000 clones, roughly 84% of them detected once, and 6.5% to 8% sits in the top ten. The sample consisted of peripheral blood. The receptors were gathered from a man in his fifties with active COVID-19. Each CDR3 is given with its conserved first and last residue. Clone size, where shown, is once, few, many, or a class for clones that have expanded.

J | V | size | CDR3
TRBJ1-2 | TRBV13 | - | CASSIRDSRYGYTF
TRBJ2-5 | TRBV6-2/TRBV6-3 | once | CASSTPGDSGEETQYF
TRBJ1-4 | TRBV28 | - | CASSQDREDEKLFF
TRBJ1-1 | TRBV6-5 | once | CASSYSERNTEAFF
TRBJ1-5 | TRBV28 | - | CASTTPRRGGNQPQHF
TRBJ2-3 | TRBV25-1 | - | CASSDPDRGVADTQYF
TRBJ2-7 | TRBV11-2 | - | CASSADRGLAYEQYF
TRBJ2-3 | TRBV7-6 | - | CASSLLLAGAEDTQYF
TRBJ2-1 | TRBV19 | - | CASRGGGAGGPYEQFF
TRBJ1-6 | TRBV4-3 | once | CASSPNLGQGNPPLHF
TRBJ2-5 | TRBV14 | - | CASSQALWGAQYF
TRBJ1-2 | TRBV4-3 | - | CASSQEQGDYYGYTF
TRBJ1-1 | TRBV21-1 | - | CASSKGSGGALNTEAFF
TRBJ2-7 | TRBV28 | - | CASSPRTSGFYEQYF
TRBJ2-1 | TRBV4-1 | few | CASSQTRVNNEQFF
TRBJ1-1 | TRBV18 | - | CASSPWVGDTEAFF
TRBJ1-2 | TRBV28 | - | CASSLFRQGNGYTF
TRBJ2-7 | TRBV9 | - | CASSVTASGRANAEQYF
TRBJ2-2 | TRBV2 | - | CASNEQGLSTGELFF
TRBJ1-1 | TRBV7-2 | - | CASSLTGVNTEAFF
TRBJ1-1 | TRBV27 | - | CASSLSGDTEAFF
TRBJ1-5 | TRBV27 | few | CASSFVNQPQHF
TRBJ1-5 | TRBV30 | - | CAWRGEGAGNQPQHF
TRBJ1-5 | TRBV19 | - | CASSSDRASNQPQHF
TRBJ2-7 | TRBV11-3 | - | CASSLSGSPYEQYF
TRBJ1-1 | TRBV4-1 | - | CASSSRDRDPEAFF
TRBJ2-1 | TRBV6-1 | - | CASSEGILAGFTHEQFF
TRBJ1-5 | TRBV4-3 | - | CASSQDQRGNQPQHF
TRBJ1-2 | TRBV2 | - | CASSENRAYGYTF
TRBJ1-5 | TRBV7-6 | - | CASSSTGRGGGQPQHF
TRBJ2-7 | TRBV28 | - | CASRHPNSYEQYF
TRBJ2-7 | TRBV14 | once | CASSLQGRKSYEQYF
TRBJ2-5 | TRBV7-2 | - | CASSLSTGQETQYF
TRBJ2-1 | TRBV5-4 | - | CASSRDSSSYNEQFF
TRBJ2-5 | TRBV5-5 | - | CASSFTGQGETQYF
TRBJ2-1 | TRBV5-1 | - | CASSPRSQRGGNEQFF
TRBJ2-7 | TRBV5-4 | - | CASSRDSGRYEQYF
TRBJ2-3 | TRBV7-9 | - | CASSLIARGASTDTQYF
TRBJ2-7 | TRBV28 | - | CASSPRGFYSYEQYF
TRBJ1-2 | TRBV28 | - | CASSFSDGRGYTF
TRBJ1-5 | TRBV30 | - | CAWSGRTGRIGSNQPQHF
TRBJ2-7 | TRBV5-1 | - | CASSLVAGSYEQYF